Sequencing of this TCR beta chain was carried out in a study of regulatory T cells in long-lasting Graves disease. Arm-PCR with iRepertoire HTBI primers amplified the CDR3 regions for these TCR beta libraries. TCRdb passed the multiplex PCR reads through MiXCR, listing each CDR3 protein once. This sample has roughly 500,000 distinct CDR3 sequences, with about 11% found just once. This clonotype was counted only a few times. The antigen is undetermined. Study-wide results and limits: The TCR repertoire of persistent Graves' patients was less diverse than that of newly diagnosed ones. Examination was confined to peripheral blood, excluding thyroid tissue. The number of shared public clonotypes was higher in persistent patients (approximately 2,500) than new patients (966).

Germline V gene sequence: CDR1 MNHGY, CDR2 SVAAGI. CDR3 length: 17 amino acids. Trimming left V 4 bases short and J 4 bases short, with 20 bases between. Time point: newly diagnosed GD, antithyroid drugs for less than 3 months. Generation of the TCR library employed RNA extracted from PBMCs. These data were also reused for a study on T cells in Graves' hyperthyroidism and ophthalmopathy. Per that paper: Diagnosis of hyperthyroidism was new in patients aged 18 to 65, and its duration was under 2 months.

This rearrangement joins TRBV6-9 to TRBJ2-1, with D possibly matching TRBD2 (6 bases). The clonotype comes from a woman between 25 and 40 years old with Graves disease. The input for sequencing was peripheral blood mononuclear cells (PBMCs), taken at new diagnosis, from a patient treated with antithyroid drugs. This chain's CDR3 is CASSSPTGTEIYNEQFF. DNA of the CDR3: TGTGCCAGCAGTTCCCCTACCGGGACTGAAATATACAATGAGCAGTTCTTC.